The clone carrying this T cell receptor beta chain was seen ten or more times. Its antigen is as yet unknown. One entry per CDR3 protein, called by TCRdb with MiXCR from the 5' RACE reads. The sample records about 200,000 distinct CDR3 sequences, about 10% being singletons. V was pared by 5 bases and J by 0 bases, with 5 bases of the junction left unmatched. The CDR3 runs to 15 residues. The germline gives CDR1 MNHNS, CDR2 SASEGT. These data come from a study of identical twins. General observations from the study: It was out-of-frame TCR alpha sharing in monozygotic twins that models underestimated.

The chain recombines TRBV6-1 with TRBJ1-1, with TRBD1 matching 8 bases. This TCR derives from a man aged 45-60 years in good health. Sequenced sample: memory T cells sorted from blood. The CDR3 protein is CASSRDRRMNTEAFF. For the CDR3, the DNA is TGTGCCAGCAGTCGGGACAGGAGGATGAACACTGAAGCTTTCTTT.